The subject of this entry is one T cell receptor beta chain. The antigen remains unidentified. The data belong to a study of early T cells in non-severe SARS-CoV-2 infection. For the study at large: Unsorted whole-blood RNA was sequenced in bulk, leaving chains unpaired. Findings of the study overall: There was a bias toward anti-spike CD8 responses in VDJdb matching, which missed private and CD4 specificities.

Unique molecular identifiers (one per individual cDNA molecule) were attached. In TCRdb, the 5' RACE reads were re-called with MiXCR into one record per CDR3 protein. The sample consists of tens of thousands of distinct CDR3 sequences, 5.5% to 8.5% of them appearing once. Germline V gene sequence: CDR1 MNHEY, CDR2 SVGEGT. V was clipped by 6 bases and J by 8 bases; unmatched bases: 11. This CDR3 contains 15 residues. This chain links TRBV6-2 or TRBV6-3 with TRBJ2-1; 9 positions agree with TRBD2. This receptor was taken from an adult who was a healthcare worker with PCR-confirmed SARS-CoV-2 infection or an uninfected control (not recorded which). Sequences were derived from whole blood, sampled at baseline. CDR3 sequence reads: CASSSLAGPRDEQFF. DNA for the CDR3: TGTGCCAGCAGCTCACTAGCGGGCCCTAGGGATGAGCAGTTCTTC.